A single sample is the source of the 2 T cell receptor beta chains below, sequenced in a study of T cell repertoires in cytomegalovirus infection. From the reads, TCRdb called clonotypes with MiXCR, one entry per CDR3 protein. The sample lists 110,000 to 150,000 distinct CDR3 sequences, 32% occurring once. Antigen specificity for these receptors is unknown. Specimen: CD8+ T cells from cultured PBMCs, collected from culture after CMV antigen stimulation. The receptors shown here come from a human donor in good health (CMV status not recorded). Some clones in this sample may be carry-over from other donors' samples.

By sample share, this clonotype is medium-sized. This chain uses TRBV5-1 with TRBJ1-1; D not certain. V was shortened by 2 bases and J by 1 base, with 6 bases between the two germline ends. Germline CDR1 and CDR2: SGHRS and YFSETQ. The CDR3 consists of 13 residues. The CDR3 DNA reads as TGCGCCAGCAGCTTTGGTGGGAACACTGAAGCTTTCTTT. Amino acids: CASSFGGNTEAFF. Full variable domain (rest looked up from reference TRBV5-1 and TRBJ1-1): KAGVTQTPRYLIKTRGQQVTLSCSPISGHRSVSWYQQTPGQGLQFLFEYFSETQRNKGNFPGRFSGRQFSNSRSEMNVSTLELGDSALYLCASSFGGNTEAFFGQGTRLTVV.

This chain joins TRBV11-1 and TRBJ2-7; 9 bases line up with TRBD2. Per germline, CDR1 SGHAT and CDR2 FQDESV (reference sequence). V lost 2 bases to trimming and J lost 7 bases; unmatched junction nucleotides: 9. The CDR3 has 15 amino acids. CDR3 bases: TGTGCCAGCAGCTTACCAGCGGGGGGTTTTAAGGAGCAGTACTTC. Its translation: CASSLPAGGFKEQYF.